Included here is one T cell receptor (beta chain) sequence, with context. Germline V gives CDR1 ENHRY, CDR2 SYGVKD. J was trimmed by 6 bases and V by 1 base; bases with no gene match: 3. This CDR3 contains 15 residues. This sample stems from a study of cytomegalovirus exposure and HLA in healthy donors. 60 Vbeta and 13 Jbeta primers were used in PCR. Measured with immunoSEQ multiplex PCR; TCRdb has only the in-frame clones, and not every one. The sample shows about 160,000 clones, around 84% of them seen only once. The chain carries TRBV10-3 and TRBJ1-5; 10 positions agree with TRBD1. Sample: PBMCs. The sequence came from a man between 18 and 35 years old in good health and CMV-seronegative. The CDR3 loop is CAISELGQGSQPQHF. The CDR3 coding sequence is TGTGCCATCAGTGAGTTGGGACAGGGGTCTCAGCCCCAGCATTTT.